The next 7 T cell receptor beta chains were all read from a single sample in a study of radiotherapy plus CTLA-4 blockade in lung cancer. This table comes from immunoSEQ multiplex PCR, and its TCRdb copy is limited to in-frame clones, with some not included. The sample shows tens of thousands of clones, 86% of them seen only once. The starting material was peripheral blood, obtained from a patient treated with radiotherapy plus ipilimumab. The receptors shown here come from a human donor with non-small cell lung cancer who had a partial response to radiotherapy plus ipilimumab.

The sample holds a few counts of this clone. V gene TRBV7-9 combines with J gene TRBJ2-1, with TRBD2 as a possible D gene (6 bases). CDR1 is SEHNR and CDR2 is FQNEAQ in the germline V gene (reference sequence). The CDR3 sequence is 16 residues long. V shed 5 bases and J shed 4 bases, with 18 bases lying between them. The CDR3 region has the DNA TGTGCCAGCAGCCCCCAGGGACTCCTCGGGTACAATGAGCAGTTCTTC. Its translation: CASSPQGLLGYNEQFF.

This clone was seen once. The chain is built from TRBV4-2 and TRBJ1-5, with unresolved D. This CDR3 contains 13 residues. With 2 bases removed from V and 5 bases from J, the gap between germline ends came to 7 bases. CDR1 LGHNA and CDR2 YNFKEQ come from the germline V gene. The CDR3 spells CASSQFPDQPQHF. Here the CDR3 DNA reads TGTGCCAGCAGCCAATTCCCAGATCAGCCCCAGCATTTT.

V and J are TRBV6-1 and TRBJ2-2; TRBD1 matches at 8 bases. Unmatched junction bases numbered 6, after V lost 6 bases and J lost 6 bases. The CDR3 consists of 14 residues. In germline, CDR1 is MNHNS, CDR2 SASEGT. The CDR3 loop reads CASRDRGHPGELFF. The CDR3 region has the DNA TGTGCCAGCAGAGACAGGGGTCATCCCGGGGAGCTGTTTTTT.

This chain joins TRBV6-5 and TRBJ1-2, with 9 bases matching TRBD1. The CDR3 runs 16 residues. Trimming at V came to 4 bases and at J to 1 base, leaving 7 bases not matched to a gene. CDR1 and CDR2 (germline): MNHEY, SVGAGI. The CDR3 sequence is CASSLYEGQGNYGYTF. DNA for the CDR3: TGTGCCAGCAGTTTATACGAGGGACAGGGTAACTATGGCTACACCTTC.

The rearrangement joins TRBV7-2 to TRBJ1-4, with a tentative D call TRBD1 (6 bases). CDR3 length: 15 amino acids. Germline CDR1 SGHTA, CDR2 FQGNSA. Trimming took 6 bases from V and 2 from J, leaving 13 bases between them. CDR3 in amino acids: CASSRTGITNEKLFF. The CDR3 region has the DNA TGTGCCAGCAGTCGAACAGGGATCACTAATGAAAAACTGTTTTTT.

This rearrangement joins TRBV5-6 to TRBJ1-2; D unclear. Per the germline V gene, CDR1 is SGHDT and CDR2 is YYEEEE. The CDR3 totals 13 residues. With 2 bases removed from V and 6 bases from J, the gap between germline ends came to 11 bases. CDR3 nucleotide sequence: TGTGCCAGCAGCTTCCCCGGGATCCATGGCTACACCTTC. Translating it yields CASSFPGIHGYTF. Full variable domain (missing parts from reference TRBV5-6 and TRBJ1-2): DAGVTQSPTHLIKTRGQQVTLRCSPKSGHDTVSWYQQALGQGPQFIFQYYEEEERQRGNFPDRFSGHQFPNYSSELNVNALLLGDSALYLCASSFPGIHGYTFGSGTRLTVV.

The V gene is TRBV30, the J gene TRBJ1-6, with a weak D call TRBD1 (5 bases). Germline V gene lookup returns CDR1 GTSNPN and CDR2 SVGIG (reference sequence). Between the trimmed V and J ends, which lost 3 bases and 7 bases, there was a span of 10 bases. This CDR3 is built from 13 residues. The DNA for the CDR3 is TGTGCCTGGAGATCAGGGTCCAATTCACCCCTCCACTTT. Translating gives CAWRSGSNSPLHF.